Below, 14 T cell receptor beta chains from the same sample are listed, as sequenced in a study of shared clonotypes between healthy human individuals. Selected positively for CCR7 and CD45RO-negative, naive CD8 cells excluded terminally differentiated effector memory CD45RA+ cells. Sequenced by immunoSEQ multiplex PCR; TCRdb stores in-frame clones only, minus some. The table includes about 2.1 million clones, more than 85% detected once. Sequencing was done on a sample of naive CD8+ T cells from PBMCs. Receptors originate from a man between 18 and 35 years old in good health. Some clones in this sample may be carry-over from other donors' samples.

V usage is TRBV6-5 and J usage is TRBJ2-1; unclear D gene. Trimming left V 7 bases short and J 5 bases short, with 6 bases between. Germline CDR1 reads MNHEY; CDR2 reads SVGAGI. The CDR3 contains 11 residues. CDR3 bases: TGTGCCAGCACCGAGAACAATGAGCAGTTCTTC. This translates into CASTENNEQFF.

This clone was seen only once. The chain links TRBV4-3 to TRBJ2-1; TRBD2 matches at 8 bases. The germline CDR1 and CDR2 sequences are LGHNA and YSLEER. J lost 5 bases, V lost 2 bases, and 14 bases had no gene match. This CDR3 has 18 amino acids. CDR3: CASSQSHGRANPNNEQFF. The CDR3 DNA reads TGCGCCAGCAGCCAAAGTCACGGGAGGGCCAATCCCAACAATGAGCAGTTCTTC.

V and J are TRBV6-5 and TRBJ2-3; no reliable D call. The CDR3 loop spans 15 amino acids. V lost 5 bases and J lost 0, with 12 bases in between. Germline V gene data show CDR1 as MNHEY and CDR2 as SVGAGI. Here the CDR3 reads CASSPTLYSTDTQYF. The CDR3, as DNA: TGTGCCAGCAGTCCAACTTTATACAGCACAGATACGCAGTATTTT.

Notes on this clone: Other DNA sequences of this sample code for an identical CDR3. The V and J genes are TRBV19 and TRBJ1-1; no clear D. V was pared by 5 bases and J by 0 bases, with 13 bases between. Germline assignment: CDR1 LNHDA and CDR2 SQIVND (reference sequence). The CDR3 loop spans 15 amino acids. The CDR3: CASSPPGRLNTEAFF. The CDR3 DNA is TGTGCCAGTAGTCCCCCCGGGAGATTGAACACTGAAGCTTTCTTT. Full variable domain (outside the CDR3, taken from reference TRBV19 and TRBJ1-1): DGGITQSPKYLFRKEGQNVTLSCEQNLNHDAMYWYRQDPGQGLRLIYYSQIVNDFQKGDIAEGYSVSREKKESFPLTVTSAQKNPTAFYLCASSPPGRLNTEAFFGQGTRLTVV.

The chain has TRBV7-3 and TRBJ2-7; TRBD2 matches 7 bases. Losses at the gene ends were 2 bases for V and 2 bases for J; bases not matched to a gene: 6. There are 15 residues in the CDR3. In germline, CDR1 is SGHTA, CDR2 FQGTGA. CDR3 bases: TGTGCCAGCAGCTTATACGTCGGGGGGACCTACGAGCAGTACTTC. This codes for CASSLYVGGTYEQYF.

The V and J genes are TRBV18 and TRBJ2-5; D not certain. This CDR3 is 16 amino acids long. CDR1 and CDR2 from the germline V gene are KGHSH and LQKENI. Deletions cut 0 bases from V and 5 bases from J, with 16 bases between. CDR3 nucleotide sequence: TGTGCCAGCTCACCACCCAATCTAGGGATCCCGGAGACCCAGTACTTC. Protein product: CASSPPNLGIPETQYF.

The DNA for the CDR3 is TGTGCCAGCAGCCCCGGACTAGCGGGGGTCAGAGAGACCCAGTACTTC. It yields the protein CASSPGLAGVRETQYF. V is TRBV5-4 and J is TRBJ2-5, with 13 bases identical to TRBD2. In germline, CDR1 is SGHNT, CDR2 YYREEE (reference sequence). This CDR3 contains 16 residues. The V gene end was trimmed by 4 bases and the J gene end by 4 bases; junction bases not matched to a gene: 7.

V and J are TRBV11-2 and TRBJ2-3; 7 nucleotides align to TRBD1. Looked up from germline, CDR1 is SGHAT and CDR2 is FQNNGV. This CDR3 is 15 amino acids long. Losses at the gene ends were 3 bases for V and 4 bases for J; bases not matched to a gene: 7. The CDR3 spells CASSLTGSHSDTQYF. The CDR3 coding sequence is TGTGCCAGCAGCTTGACAGGGTCCCATTCAGATACGCAGTATTTT. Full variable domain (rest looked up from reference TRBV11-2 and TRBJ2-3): EAGVAQSPRYKIIEKRQSVAFWCNPISGHATLYWYQQILGQGPKLLIQFQNNGVVDDSQLPKDRFSAERLKGVDSTLKIQPAKLEDSAVYLCASSLTGSHSDTQYFGPGTRLTVL.

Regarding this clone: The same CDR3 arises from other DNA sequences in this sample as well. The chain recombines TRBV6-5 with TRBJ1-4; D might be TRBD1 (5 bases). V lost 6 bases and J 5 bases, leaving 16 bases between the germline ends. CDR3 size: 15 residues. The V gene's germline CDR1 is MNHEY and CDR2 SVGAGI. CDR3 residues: CASSPRTGLNEKLFF. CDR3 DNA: TGTGCCAGCAGCCCTCGGACGGGACTCAATGAAAAACTGTTTTTT.

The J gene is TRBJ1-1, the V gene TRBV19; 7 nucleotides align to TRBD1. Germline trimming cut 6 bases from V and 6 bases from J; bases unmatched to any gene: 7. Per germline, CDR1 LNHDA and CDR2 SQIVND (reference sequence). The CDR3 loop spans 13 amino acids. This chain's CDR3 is CASSSQGIPEAFF. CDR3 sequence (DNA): TGTGCCAGTAGCTCACAGGGGATCCCTGAAGCTTTCTTT. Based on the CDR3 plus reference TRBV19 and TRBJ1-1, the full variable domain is DGGITQSPKYLFRKEGQNVTLSCEQNLNHDAMYWYRQDPGQGLRLIYYSQIVNDFQKGDIAEGYSVSREKKESFPLTVTSAQKNPTAFYLCASSSQGIPEAFFGQGTRLTVV.

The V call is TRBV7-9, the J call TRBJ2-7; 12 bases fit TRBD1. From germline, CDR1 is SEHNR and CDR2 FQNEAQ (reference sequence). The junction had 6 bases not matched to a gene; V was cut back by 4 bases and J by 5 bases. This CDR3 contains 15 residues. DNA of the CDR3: TGTGCCAGCAGCTCCCTGGGACAGGGGGCGCACGAGCAGTACTTC. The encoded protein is CASSSLGQGAHEQYF.

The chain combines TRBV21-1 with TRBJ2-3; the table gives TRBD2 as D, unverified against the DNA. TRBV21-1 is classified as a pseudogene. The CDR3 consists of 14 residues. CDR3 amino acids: CASSKEEGTDTQYF. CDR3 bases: TGTGCCAGCAGCAAAGAGGAGGGAACAGATACGCAGTATTTT.

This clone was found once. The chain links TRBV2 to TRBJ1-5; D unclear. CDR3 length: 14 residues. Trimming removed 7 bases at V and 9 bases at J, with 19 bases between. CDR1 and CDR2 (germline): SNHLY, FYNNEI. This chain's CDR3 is CASKLKFLSGPQHF. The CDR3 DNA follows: TGTGCCAGCAAATTGAAGTTTTTGTCGGGGCCCCAGCATTTT.

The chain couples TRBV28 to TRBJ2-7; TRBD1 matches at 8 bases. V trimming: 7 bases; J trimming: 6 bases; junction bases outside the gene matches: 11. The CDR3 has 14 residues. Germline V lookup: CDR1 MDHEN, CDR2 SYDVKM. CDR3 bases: TGTGCCAGCACCGTGACAGGGGTGGGTAGCGAGCAGTACTTC. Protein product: CASTVTGVGSEQYF.